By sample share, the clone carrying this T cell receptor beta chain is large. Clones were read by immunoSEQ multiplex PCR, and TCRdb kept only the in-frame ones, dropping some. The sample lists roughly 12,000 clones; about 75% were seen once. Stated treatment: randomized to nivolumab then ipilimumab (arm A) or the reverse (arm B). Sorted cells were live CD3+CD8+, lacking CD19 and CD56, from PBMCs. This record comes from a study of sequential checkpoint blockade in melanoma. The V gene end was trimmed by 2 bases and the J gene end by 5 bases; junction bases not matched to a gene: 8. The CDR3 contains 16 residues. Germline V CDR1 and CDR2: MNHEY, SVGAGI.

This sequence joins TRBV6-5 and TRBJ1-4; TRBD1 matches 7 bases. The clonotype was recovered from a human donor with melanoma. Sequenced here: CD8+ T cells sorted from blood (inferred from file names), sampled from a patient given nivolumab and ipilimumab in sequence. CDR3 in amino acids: CASSYEGAVENEKLFF. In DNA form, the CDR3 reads TGTGCCAGCAGTTACGAGGGGGCAGTAGAAAATGAAAAACTGTTTTTT.